The 19 T cell receptor beta chains listed next were all sequenced from one sample in a study of blood T cell repertoires in COVID-19. The repertoire was sequenced with immunoSEQ multiplex PCR; TCRdb's copy has only in-frame clones and lacks some. The sample holds hundreds of thousands of clones, 87% seen once. Sequencing used PBMCs or T cells enriched from blood (not recorded which). These receptors were collected from a woman in her 30s who had recovered from COVID-19.

This clone occurred a few times. The V call is TRBV24-1, the J call TRBJ2-1; the D is unclear. The CDR3 has 12 amino acids. The germline V and J ends were trimmed by 5 bases and 5 bases, with 6 bases remaining between them. The germline V gene has CDR1 KGHDR and CDR2 SFDVKD. The CDR3 loop reads CATSGINNEQFF. The CDR3 DNA follows: TGTGCCACCAGTGGTATAAACAATGAGCAGTTCTTC.

The chain joins TRBV6-4 to TRBJ1-5; no definite D call. V lost 7 bases and J 10 bases, leaving 20 bases between the germline ends. The CDR3 has 14 residues. Germline CDR1 is MRHNA and CDR2 is SNTAGT. The CDR3 coding sequence is TGTGCCAGCAAATTGGAGGCAGGCGGTTCACCCCAGCATTTT. Protein product: CASKLEAGGSPQHF.

The chain carries TRBV19 and TRBJ1-2; 7 bases align to TRBD1. This CDR3 has 13 residues. From germline, CDR1 is LNHDA and CDR2 SQIVND (reference sequence). V shed 7 bases, J shed 3 bases, and the junction held 5 bases outside the gene matches. CDR3 DNA: TGTGCCAGTAATGAGGGGGCAGACTATGGCTACACCTTC. This codes for CASNEGADYGYTF.

The chain has TRBV30 and TRBJ1-3; no clear D. The CDR3 is 13 residues long. Trimming removed 3 bases at V and 5 bases at J, with 11 bases between. From germline, CDR1 is GTSNPN and CDR2 SVGIG (reference sequence). The CDR3 region is CAWSVNGRNTIYF. The CDR3 DNA reads TGTGCCTGGAGCGTGAACGGGAGAAACACCATATATTTT.

This clone was recorded only once. The rearrangement joins TRBV28 to TRBJ2-2; 9 bases map to TRBD1. The CDR3 length is 19 residues. With 5 bases clipped from V and 4 bases from J, the junction kept 17 bases outside the gene matches. Germline-derived CDR1 and CDR2 are MDHEN and SYDVKM. This CDR3 is CASSLHPMGTGYITGELFF. DNA for the CDR3: TGTGCCAGCAGTCTTCACCCCATGGGGACAGGGTATATCACCGGGGAGCTGTTTTTT.

In DNA form, the CDR3 reads TGTGCCAGCACCACCGGGACAGGGGGCTGGGAGCAGTACTTC. It yields the protein CASTTGTGGWEQYF. V is TRBV28 and J is TRBJ2-7; 12 nucleotides align to TRBD1. This CDR3 spans 14 amino acids. The ends lost 7 bases at V and 7 bases at J; junction bases unmatched: 8. The germline V gene encodes CDR1 MDHEN and CDR2 SYDVKM.

The chain combines TRBV5-1 with TRBJ1-3, with a possible D match to TRBD1 (6 bases). The CDR3 spans 17 residues. V was shortened by 4 bases and J by 0 bases, with 17 bases between the two germline ends. The germline gives CDR1 SGHRS, CDR2 YFSETQ. Here the CDR3 reads CASSPKTGAHSGNTIYF. The DNA for the CDR3 is TGCGCCAGCAGCCCAAAGACAGGCGCCCACTCTGGAAACACCATATATTTT.

The rearrangement uses TRBV3-1 (or the pseudogene TRBV3-2) and TRBJ1-2, with D possibly TRBD1 on 5 matching bases. The CDR3 has 15 amino acids. The germline V gene has CDR1 LGHDT and CDR2 YNNKEL (reference sequence). With 4 bases removed from V and 5 bases from J, the gap between germline ends came to 17 bases. The CDR3: CASSLTGRNSYGYTF. As DNA, the CDR3 is TGTGCCAGCAGCCTTACAGGACGGAACTCGTATGGCTACACCTTC.

The gene calls are TRBV24-1 and TRBJ2-3; 8 bases line up with TRBD2. V gave up 6 bases and J gave up 0 bases; unmatched junction bases: 1. The CDR3 covers 14 residues. Germline loops: CDR1 KGHDR, CDR2 SFDVKD. The CDR3 DNA reads TGTGCCACCAGTCGGGGGGGAAGCACAGATACGCAGTATTTT. Translation: CATSRGGSTDTQYF.

V and J are TRBV9 and TRBJ2-1, with 13 bases matching TRBD2. Germline values: CDR1 SGDLS, CDR2 YYNGEE. After removal of 3 bases from V and 4 bases from J, the junction contained 4 bases not matched to a gene. CDR3 length: 16 amino acids. The CDR3 region is CASSAPGLAGYNEQFF. The CDR3 DNA sequence: TGTGCCAGCAGCGCGCCGGGACTAGCGGGGTACAATGAGCAGTTCTTC.

This clone was seen only once. This chain connects TRBV4-1 to TRBJ1-2; D not certain. CDR1 and CDR2 (germline): MGHRA, YSYEKL. V gave up 1 base and J gave up 2 bases, with 14 bases separating them. CDR3 length: 16 residues. The CDR3 sequence is CASSQGRSGLNYGYTF. In DNA form, the CDR3 reads TGCGCCAGCAGCCAAGGTAGATCGGGTTTAAACTATGGCTACACCTTC.

This clone was counted once. The V and J genes are TRBV15 and TRBJ1-1; D not certain. V dropped 8 bases and J dropped 1 base, with 5 bases sitting between them. Germline V lookup: CDR1 LNHNV, CDR2 YYDKDF (reference sequence). CDR3 length: 11 amino acids. CDR3 DNA sequence: TGTGCCACCCGGGAGAACACTGAAGCTTTCTTT. Translation gives CATRENTEAFF.

CDR3 sequence: CACELATNEKLFF. Written as DNA, the CDR3 is TGTGCCTGCGAGCTTGCAACTAATGAAAAACTGTTTTTT. J is TRBJ1-4 and V is TRBV6-5; D remains unclear. V was clipped by 11 bases and J by 0 bases, with 10 bases between them. Germline V CDR1 and CDR2: MNHEY, SVGAGI. CDR3 length: 13 residues.

This clone came up once. The gene calls are TRBV12-3 or TRBV12-4 and TRBJ1-3, with D possibly being TRBD1 (5 bases). The CDR3 length is 13 residues. V was shortened by 7 bases and J by 9 bases, with 16 bases between the two germline ends. The CDR3 sequence: CASKVKGWSTIYF. The CDR3, as DNA: TGTGCCAGCAAAGTAAAGGGGTGGAGCACCATATATTTT.

In DNA form, the CDR3 reads TGTGCCAGCAGTGTTCTGTCCTACGAGCAGTACTTC. It translates to CASSVLSYEQYF. V usage is TRBV2 and J usage is TRBJ2-7; no clear D. This CDR3 contains 12 residues. Germline CDR1 reads SNHLY; CDR2 reads FYNNEI. Trimming removed 4 bases from V and 1 base from J, with 5 bases in between.

With regard to this clone: The junction does not match germline at one end; this may be a read error. This chain uses TRBV7-7 with TRBJ2-3; 8 nucleotides align to TRBD2. This CDR3 has 15 residues. CDR1 is SSHAT, CDR2 FNYEAQ, per germline (reference sequence). As DNA, the CDR3 is TGTGCTAGCAGCCGGGAGGGGGGGAGCACAGATACGCAGTATTTT. Protein: CASSREGGSTDTQYF.

V is TRBV28 and J is TRBJ2-1, with 13 positions matching TRBD2. Germline V gene data show CDR1 as MDHEN and CDR2 as SYDVKM. This CDR3 has 15 residues. V trimming: 5 bases; J trimming: 5 bases; junction bases outside the gene matches: 3. The chain's CDR3 is CASSLLAGGDNEQFF. The DNA of the CDR3 is TGTGCCAGCAGTCTACTAGCGGGAGGGGACAATGAGCAGTTCTTC.

This chain connects TRBV6-6 to TRBJ2-7, with 11 bases fitting TRBD1. The germline CDR1 and CDR2 sequences are MNHNY and SVGAGI (reference sequence). V trimming: 7 bases; J trimming: 12 bases; junction bases outside the gene matches: 14. The CDR3 has 14 amino acids. CDR3 nucleotide sequence: TGTGCCAGCAATAGTATAGGGACAGGGGGTTTTGCGTACTTC. It is translated as CASNSIGTGGFAYF.

The V and J genes are TRBV27 and TRBJ2-7, with a possible D match to TRBD1 (5 bases). Germline CDR1 MNHEY, CDR2 SMNVEV (reference sequence). V lost 10 bases, J lost 4 bases, and 26 bases lay in between. The CDR3 runs 16 residues. CDR3 sequence reads: CATRPPAGKDRYEQYF. The CDR3 bases are TGTGCCACCCGCCCCCCGGCAGGGAAAGATAGGTACGAGCAGTACTTC.